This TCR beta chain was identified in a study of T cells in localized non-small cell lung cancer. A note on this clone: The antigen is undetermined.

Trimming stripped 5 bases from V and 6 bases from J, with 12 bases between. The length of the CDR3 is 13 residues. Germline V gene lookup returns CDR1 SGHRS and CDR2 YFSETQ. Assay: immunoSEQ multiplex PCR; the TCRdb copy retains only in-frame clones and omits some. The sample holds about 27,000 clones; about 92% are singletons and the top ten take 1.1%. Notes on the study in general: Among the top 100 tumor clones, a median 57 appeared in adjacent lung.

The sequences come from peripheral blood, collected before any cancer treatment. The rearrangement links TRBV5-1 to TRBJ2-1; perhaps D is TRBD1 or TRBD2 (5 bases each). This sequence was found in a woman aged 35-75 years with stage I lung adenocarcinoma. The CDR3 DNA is TGCGCCAGCAGTCACGGGACGGCCAATGAGCAGTTCTTC. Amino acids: CASSHGTANEQFF.